These T cell receptor beta chains were read from a single sample in a study of blood T cell repertoires in COVID-19. Generated by immunoSEQ multiplex PCR, the TCRdb table keeps only in-frame clones and is missing some. The table records fewer than 500,000 clones, 70% to 90% of them present only once. Sequences were obtained from peripheral blood. The receptor set was obtained from a man aged 18 to 30 with COVID-19, enrolled during active disease. Each CDR3 is given with its conserved first and last residue. Fields, in order: J gene, D gene, clone size, V gene, CDR3 DNA, CDR3 protein. A D gene is named only where the DNA matches it firmly. A row's size may be missing; if present it is once, few, many or a size class.

j_gene: TRBJ1-4; d_gene: -; abundance: -; v_gene: TRBV23-1; CDR3nt: TGCGCCAGCAGTCAAATGCTGTGCAAGCCCGTAATAGTTGAACTGTTTTTT; CDR3aa: CASSQMLCKPVIVELFF
j_gene: TRBJ1-2; d_gene: -; abundance: -; v_gene: TRBV9; CDR3nt: TGTGCCAGCAGCGTAGGACGGGCAGGGGATGGCTACACCTTC; CDR3aa: CASSVGRAGDGYTF
j_gene: TRBJ1-3; d_gene: -; abundance: once; v_gene: TRBV5-6; CDR3nt: TGTGCCAGCAGCTTGGCAGGGTACTCTGGAAACACCATATATTTT; CDR3aa: CASSLAGYSGNTIYF
j_gene: TRBJ1-2; d_gene: -; abundance: -; v_gene: TRBV6-5; CDR3nt: TGTGCCAGCAGAAGCCTCTATGGCTACACCTTC; CDR3aa: CASRSLYGYTF
j_gene: TRBJ2-1; d_gene: TRBD2; abundance: -; v_gene: TRBV12-5; CDR3nt: TGTGCTAGTGGTTTGGACGCGGGGGGATCCTACAATGAGCAGTTCTTC; CDR3aa: CASGLDAGGSYNEQFF
j_gene: TRBJ2-6; d_gene: -; abundance: -; v_gene: TRBV15; CDR3nt: TGTGCCACCAGCAGCCGTTTCTCTGGGGCCAACGTCCTGACTTTC; CDR3aa: CATSSRFSGANVLTF
j_gene: TRBJ2-7; d_gene: TRBD2; abundance: -; v_gene: TRBV20-1; CDR3nt: TGCAGTGCTAGTGTGGCTAGCGGGAGCAACGAGCAGTACTTC; CDR3aa: CSASVASGSNEQYF
j_gene: TRBJ2-1; d_gene: TRBD1; abundance: -; v_gene: TRBV7-9; CDR3nt: TGTGCCAGCAGCCGGACAGGGGGAAACAATGAGCAGTTCTTC; CDR3aa: CASSRTGGNNEQFF
j_gene: TRBJ1-1; d_gene: -; abundance: -; v_gene: TRBV6-5; CDR3nt: TGTGCCAGCATTGCGGAACTGAACACTGAAGCTTTCTTT; CDR3aa: CASIAELNTEAFF
j_gene: TRBJ1-2; d_gene: -; abundance: -; v_gene: TRBV10-3; CDR3nt: TGTGCCACTAAGGGAGGTAGGGGTTATGGCTACACCTTC; CDR3aa: CATKGGRGYGYTF
j_gene: TRBJ2-2; d_gene: TRBD2; abundance: -; v_gene: TRBV27; CDR3nt: TGTGCCAGCAGTTTTTGGTCTAGCGGGAACACCGGGGAGCTGTTTTTT; CDR3aa: CASSFWSSGNTGELFF
j_gene: TRBJ2-7; d_gene: TRBD1; abundance: -; v_gene: TRBV28; CDR3nt: TGTGCCAGCAGTTTATCGTGGACAGGAGGCGAGCAGTACTTC; CDR3aa: CASSLSWTGGEQYF
j_gene: TRBJ1-1; d_gene: TRBD1; abundance: once; v_gene: TRBV5-1; CDR3nt: TGCGCCAGCAGCACTACGACAGGGGCTGAAGCTTTCTTT; CDR3aa: CASSTTTGAEAFF
j_gene: TRBJ2-1; d_gene: -; abundance: -; v_gene: TRBV3-1/TRBV3-2; CDR3nt: TGTGCCAGCAGCCAGTCACTATACAATGAGCAGTTCTTC; CDR3aa: CASSQSLYNEQFF
j_gene: TRBJ2-7; d_gene: TRBD2; abundance: -; v_gene: TRBV10-2; CDR3nt: TGCGCCAGCAGGGAACAACCGACTAGCGGTTCCTACGAGCAGTACTTC; CDR3aa: CASREQPTSGSYEQYF
j_gene: TRBJ2-3; d_gene: TRBD2; abundance: -; v_gene: TRBV5-4; CDR3nt: TGTGCCAGCAGCTTGGCCCCTAGCGGGGGAACAGATACGCAGTATTTT; CDR3aa: CASSLAPSGGTDTQYF
j_gene: TRBJ2-3; d_gene: TRBD2; abundance: -; v_gene: TRBV4-1; CDR3nt: TGCGCCAGCAGCCAAGGCGGGGGGTTGCATACGCAGTATTTT; CDR3aa: CASSQGGGLHTQYF
j_gene: TRBJ2-1; d_gene: -; abundance: -; v_gene: TRBV19; CDR3nt: TGTGCCAGTAGTATAGGATCGGGAGTGGGTAATGAGCAGTTCTTC; CDR3aa: CASSIGSGVGNEQFF
j_gene: TRBJ2-3; d_gene: TRBD1; abundance: -; v_gene: TRBV5-4; CDR3nt: TGTGCCAGCAGCCTGGGACAGGGGAGTCCGGATACGCAGTATTTT; CDR3aa: CASSLGQGSPDTQYF
j_gene: TRBJ2-3; d_gene: -; abundance: -; v_gene: TRBV7-9; CDR3nt: TGTGCCAGCAGCTTGGCGGGACCTCGCCCTAGCACAGATACGCAGTATTTT; CDR3aa: CASSLAGPRPSTDTQYF
j_gene: TRBJ2-7; d_gene: -; abundance: -; v_gene: TRBV2; CDR3nt: TGTGCCAGCACCCAGGGGCTAGCGGAGGCCTACGAGCAGTACTTC; CDR3aa: CASTQGLAEAYEQYF
j_gene: TRBJ2-1; d_gene: TRBD2; abundance: -; v_gene: TRBV12-5; CDR3nt: TGTGCTAGTGGTATACGACCGGGACTAGCGGGAGATTTCAACAATGAGCAGTTCTTC; CDR3aa: CASGIRPGLAGDFNNEQFF
j_gene: TRBJ2-7; d_gene: -; abundance: -; v_gene: TRBV5-5; CDR3nt: TGTGCCAGCAGCTTTAGCGGCTCCTACGAGCAGTACTTC; CDR3aa: CASSFSGSYEQYF
j_gene: TRBJ1-2; d_gene: -; abundance: -; v_gene: TRBV2; CDR3nt: TGTGCCAGCGCCCCAGGGATTTACTATGGCTACACCTTC; CDR3aa: CASAPGIYYGYTF
j_gene: TRBJ1-1; d_gene: -; abundance: -; v_gene: TRBV6-5; CDR3nt: TGTGCCAGCAGCAAACAGGGCCTGGCCACTGAAGCTTTCTTT; CDR3aa: CASSKQGLATEAFF
j_gene: TRBJ2-7; d_gene: TRBD1; abundance: -; v_gene: TRBV28; CDR3nt: TGTGCCAGCAGTTCTAATTCCGGGACAGCCTCCTACGAGCAGTACTTC; CDR3aa: CASSSNSGTASYEQYF
j_gene: TRBJ2-4; d_gene: -; abundance: once; v_gene: TRBV9; CDR3nt: TGTGCCAGCAGCGTAGGTCGGCCGGGATACATTCAGTACTTC; CDR3aa: CASSVGRPGYIQYF
j_gene: TRBJ2-5; d_gene: -; abundance: -; v_gene: TRBV3-1/TRBV3-2; CDR3nt: TGTGCCAGCAGCCTCGGACTGCTACAAGAGACCCAGTACTTC; CDR3aa: CASSLGLLQETQYF
j_gene: TRBJ2-7; d_gene: TRBD1; abundance: once; v_gene: TRBV6-5; CDR3nt: TGTGCCAGCAGTCCCGGGACAGGGATCTACGAGCAGTACTTC; CDR3aa: CASSPGTGIYEQYF
j_gene: TRBJ1-1; d_gene: -; abundance: once; v_gene: TRBV10-3; CDR3nt: TGTGCCATCAGTGCTTTGGGAGGACAGAACACTGAAGCTTTCTTT; CDR3aa: CAISALGGQNTEAFF
j_gene: TRBJ1-2; d_gene: -; abundance: -; v_gene: TRBV14; CDR3nt: TGTGCCAGCAGCCAAGGATGGGGGCGAGATGGCTACACCTTC; CDR3aa: CASSQGWGRDGYTF
j_gene: TRBJ2-7; d_gene: TRBD1; abundance: once; v_gene: TRBV27; CDR3nt: TGTGCCAGCCCCCCCGGACAGGGGAGCCACGAGCAGTACTTC; CDR3aa: CASPPGQGSHEQYF
j_gene: TRBJ1-2; d_gene: TRBD1; abundance: many; v_gene: TRBV3-1/TRBV3-2; CDR3nt: TGTGCCAGCAGCGCCGGGACAGGGCTTGGCTACACCTTC; CDR3aa: CASSAGTGLGYTF
j_gene: TRBJ2-5; d_gene: TRBD2; abundance: -; v_gene: TRBV12-5; CDR3nt: TGTGCTAGTGGTTTGTGGAGGCTAGCGGGAGATGAGACCCAGTACTTC; CDR3aa: CASGLWRLAGDETQYF
j_gene: TRBJ1-1; d_gene: TRBD1; abundance: -; v_gene: TRBV6-5; CDR3nt: TGTGCCAGCAGATCTGGGACAGGGGGCGAAACTGAAGCTTTCTTT; CDR3aa: CASRSGTGGETEAFF
j_gene: TRBJ2-7; d_gene: TRBD2; abundance: once; v_gene: TRBV2; CDR3nt: TGTGCCAGCAAGCGGGAGGCCGAGTACGAGCAGTACTTC; CDR3aa: CASKREAEYEQYF
j_gene: TRBJ2-3; d_gene: -; abundance: -; v_gene: TRBV29-1; CDR3nt: TGCAGCGTTGAACCCCTTCACAGGCGCGTAGGCACAGATACGCAGTATTTT; CDR3aa: CSVEPLHRRVGTDTQYF
j_gene: TRBJ2-1; d_gene: TRBD2; abundance: -; v_gene: TRBV19; CDR3nt: TGTGCCAGTAGTATCCTGACTAGCGGAACCTACAATGAGCAGTTCTTC; CDR3aa: CASSILTSGTYNEQFF